Listed below are T cell receptor beta chains from one sample, sequenced in a study of blood T cell repertoires in COVID-19. Using immunoSEQ multiplex PCR, the repertoire was profiled, and TCRdb retains in-frame clones only, with some absent. The table lists a few hundred thousand clones, approximately 90% of them singletons, with roughly 4.5% in the top ten. The source material was peripheral blood. Receptors originate from a man in his forties or fifties with acute or convalescent COVID-19. Both conserved end residues are part of each CDR3. D genes are given only for firm matches. Size values are once, few and many counts, or a class for expanded clones, and some rows have none.

v_gene,d_gene,abundance,j_gene,len,CDR3aa,CDR3nt
TRBV4-2,-,-,TRBJ2-1,15,CASSQVDRKDNEQFF,TGTGCCAGCAGCCAAGTGGACAGAAAGGACAATGAGCAGTTCTTC
TRBV6-1,TRBD2,-,TRBJ2-3,16,CASSEAGRGWSDTQYF,TGTGCCAGCAGTGAAGCGGGGCGGGGGTGGTCAGATACGCAGTATTTT
TRBV19,-,-,TRBJ1-2,17,CASSSDRQTKLNYGYTF,TGTGCCAGTAGCTCGGATCGACAGACAAAGTTGAACTATGGCTACACCTTC
TRBV19,TRBD1,-,TRBJ1-1,15,CASSTRQGAWGEAFF,TGTGCCAGTAGTACCCGACAGGGGGCTTGGGGTGAAGCTTTCTTT
TRBV7-9,TRBD1,-,TRBJ1-5,14,CASSLGQGHQPQHF,TGTGCCAGCAGCCTGGGACAGGGGCATCAGCCCCAGCATTTT
TRBV30,TRBD1,-,TRBJ1-1,15,CAWRVAGTANTEAFF,TGTGCCTGGAGAGTAGCCGGGACAGCGAACACTGAAGCTTTCTTT
TRBV7-7,TRBD1,once,TRBJ2-2,19,CASSPPPGQGAGYTGELFF,TGTGCCAGCAGCCCCCCCCCGGGACAGGGGGCGGGATACACCGGGGAGCTGTTTTTT
TRBV9,-,-,TRBJ1-6,15,CASSGQGYYNSPLHF,TGTGCCAGCAGCGGTCAGGGGTACTATAATTCACCCCTCCACTTT
TRBV10-3,TRBD1,-,TRBJ2-6,20,CAISEGTGVNSSSGANVLTF,TGTGCCATCAGTGAGGGGACAGGGGTAAACTCTTCCTCTGGGGCCAACGTCCTGACTTTC
TRBV7-3,TRBD1,-,TRBJ2-3,13,CASGTGGTDTQYF,TGTGCCAGCGGGACAGGGGGCACAGATACGCAGTATTTT
TRBV10-3,TRBD1,-,TRBJ1-6,15,CAIRTGTARESPLHF,TGTGCCATCCGAACCGGGACAGCCCGGGAATCACCCCTCCACTTT
TRBV5-1,-,-,TRBJ1-1,16,CASSLAEAGVNTEAFF,TGCGCCAGCAGCTTGGCCGAGGCCGGCGTGAACACTGAAGCTTTCTTT
TRBV6-6,-,-,TRBJ1-2,15,CASSSPEGRDYGYTF,TGTGCCAGCAGTTCCCCGGAAGGGCGGGACTATGGCTACACCTTC
TRBV9,-,few,TRBJ1-1,15,CASSGPRRGGTEAFF,TGTGCCAGCAGCGGACCGAGAAGGGGTGGCACTGAAGCTTTCTTT
TRBV2,-,-,TRBJ1-5,17,CASQDRGLASSNQPQHF,TGTGCCAGCCAGGATAGGGGGTTGGCTTCTAGCAATCAGCCCCAGCATTTT
TRBV19,-,-,TRBJ1-1,16,CASSRLGLLMNTEAFF,TGTGCCAGTAGTAGATTGGGACTGTTGATGAACACTGAAGCTTTCTTT
TRBV6-6,-,-,TRBJ2-7,15,CASTGGQTYSYEQYF,TGTGCCAGCACCGGGGGACAGACTTACTCCTACGAGCAGTACTTC
TRBV19,-,-,TRBJ1-2,12,CASSVLNYGYTF,TGTGCCAGTAGTGTTCTTAACTATGGCTACACCTTC
TRBV12-3/TRBV12-4,-,-,TRBJ1-1,13,CASSLGTNTEAFF,TGTGCCAGCAGCCTCGGTACGAACACTGAAGCTTTCTTT